The TCR beta chain under discussion was sequenced for a study of cytomegalovirus exposure and HLA in healthy donors. Whole-study findings and limits: The dataset shows that most TCR sequences were rare, while some public TCRs occurred in many donors.

The donors were members of the validation cohort comprising approximately 120 subjects, separate from the approximately 670-subject first cohort. Looked up from germline, CDR1 is MNHNY and CDR2 is SVGAGI (reference sequence). This CDR3 has 15 amino acids. Regarding this clone: The antigen remains unidentified. At one end, the junction sequence differs from germline, possibly due to a read error.

Profiled with immunoSEQ multiplex PCR; TCRdb holds only in-frame clones, not every one. The sample records some 100,000 clones, more than 70% being singletons. The chain carries TRBV6-6 and TRBJ2-5; the match to TRBD2 covers 13 bases. The sequence came from a woman younger than 35 in good health and CMV-seronegative. Sequenced: PBMCs. The CDR3 spells CASSTGRLAGGRIDF. Written as DNA, the CDR3 is TGTGCCAGCAGTACGGGAAGACTAGCGGGGGGCCGTATAGACTTC.